The 19 T cell receptor beta chains presented below share a single source sample, sequenced in a study of beta chain features in type 1 diabetes. cDNA synthesis used the whole RNA isolate, giving expressed TCRB sequences. Clones were read by immunoSEQ multiplex PCR, and TCRdb kept only the in-frame ones, dropping some. The profile shows hundreds of thousands of clones, about 30% of them singletons. Sequenced sample: naive CD4+ T cells from blood. These receptors were obtained from a man between 18 and 29 years old in good health.

This chain connects TRBV30 to TRBJ1-2; D gene ambiguous. V was shortened by 2 bases and J by 6 bases, with 16 bases between the two germline ends. CDR3 length equals 14 residues. The germline V gene encodes CDR1 GTSNPN and CDR2 SVGIG (reference sequence). The CDR3 reads CAWSKTGLSDGYTF. CDR3 in DNA: TGTGCCTGGAGTAAGACGGGCCTTAGCGATGGCTACACCTTC.

The chain links TRBV7-9 to TRBJ2-5; 9 bases are a match to TRBD1. V lost 5 bases and J lost 1; bases outside the gene matches: 8. Germline V gene sequence: CDR1 SEHNR, CDR2 FQNEAQ (reference sequence). The CDR3 has 16 amino acids. CDR3: CASSRRTGAPQETQYF. In DNA, the CDR3 is TGTGCCAGCAGCCGAAGGACAGGGGCCCCCCAAGAGACCCAGTACTTC.

The V gene is TRBV25-1, the J gene TRBJ2-7; 10 bases map to TRBD1. The CDR3 length is 14 residues. In germline, CDR1 is MGHDK, CDR2 SYGVNS. After removal of 5 bases from V and 3 bases from J, the junction contained 4 bases not matched to a gene. The DNA of the CDR3 is TGTGCCAGCAGTCCCTGGGACAGGGGCTACGAGCAGTACTTC. This encodes CASSPWDRGYEQYF.

This chain links TRBV30 with TRBJ2-1; D is perhaps TRBD2 (6 bases). The CDR3 runs 13 residues. CDR1 GTSNPN and CDR2 SVGIG come from the germline V gene (reference sequence). V lost 1 base and J lost 4, with 8 bases in between. The chain's CDR3 is CAWSGSGYNEQFF. The CDR3 nucleotides are TGTGCCTGGAGTGGTAGCGGATACAATGAGCAGTTCTTC.

The gene calls are TRBV18 and TRBJ2-5; 9 bases line up with TRBD2. The CDR3 extends over 17 amino acids. Trimming cost V 2 bases and J 4 bases; bases outside gene matches: 11. Germline loops: CDR1 KGHSH, CDR2 LQKENI. The CDR3 reads CASSPLAGVPGRETQYF. DNA of the CDR3: TGTGCCAGCTCACCATTAGCGGGAGTCCCGGGTCGAGAGACCCAGTACTTC.

The V gene is TRBV28, the J gene TRBJ2-5, with D possibly matching TRBD2 (6 bases). Deletions cut 5 bases from V and 5 bases from J, with 9 bases between. CDR1 MDHEN and CDR2 SYDVKM come from the germline V gene. The CDR3 length is 12 residues. CDR3 in amino acids: CASSGGWETQYF. CDR3 DNA sequence: TGTGCCAGCAGTGGAGGGTGGGAGACCCAGTACTTC.

The gene calls are TRBV2 and TRBJ2-3; TRBD1 agrees at 7 bases. This CDR3 comprises 15 residues. Germline V gives CDR1 SNHLY, CDR2 FYNNEI. V lost 6 bases, J lost 1 base, and 7 bases stayed unmatched. The CDR3: CASSLQGSGTDTQYF. The CDR3 region has the DNA TGTGCCAGCAGCTTACAGGGGTCGGGCACAGATACGCAGTATTTT.

Worth noting for this clone: This could be a read error, since a much larger clone is one nucleotide away. Other DNA sequences in the same sample also yield this CDR3. The rearrangement uses TRBV7-2 and TRBJ2-3; D unresolved. In germline, CDR1 is SGHTA, CDR2 FQGNSA. The CDR3 has 12 amino acids. Trimming took 4 bases from V and 0 from J, leaving 2 bases between them. The CDR3 DNA sequence: TGTGCCAGCAGCTCTAGCACAGATACGCAGTATTTT. It yields the protein CASSSSTDTQYF.

The gene calls are TRBV4-3 and TRBJ2-7; D is uncertain. Germline loops: CDR1 LGHNA, CDR2 YSLEER. V was clipped by 1 base and J by 2 bases, with 15 bases between them. CDR3 length: 16 residues. For the CDR3, the DNA is TGCGCCAGCAGCCAAGCGCTACTTACCGGTACCTACGAGCAGTACTTC. This gives the protein CASSQALLTGTYEQYF.

This clone was observed a handful of times. Other DNA sequences from this sample encode an identical CDR3 as well. This chain links TRBV29-1 with TRBJ2-7, with 8 bases aligning to TRBD1. This CDR3 has 13 residues. Trimming took 5 bases from V and 0 from J; bases not matched to a gene: 3. Per germline, CDR1 SQVTM and CDR2 ANQGSEA. CDR3 sequence: CSVRTGPSYEQYF. In nucleotides, the CDR3 is TGCAGCGTTCGGACAGGGCCCTCCTACGAGCAGTACTTC.

This clone turned up a few times. This CDR3 is CASSLEAGRGYEQYF. Here the CDR3 DNA reads TGTGCCAGCAGCTTAGAAGCCGGGCGGGGTTACGAGCAGTACTTC. The chain links TRBV7-2 to TRBJ2-7; tentative D call: TRBD2 (6 bases). The CDR3 runs 15 residues. V was cut by 1 base and J by 4 bases, with 14 bases left in between. CDR1 SGHTA and CDR2 FQGNSA come from the germline V gene.

The chain links TRBV27 to TRBJ2-7; TRBD2 matches 9 bases. V dropped 3 bases and J dropped 6; count of bases not matched to a gene: 9. Germline values: CDR1 MNHEY, CDR2 SMNVEV (reference sequence). This CDR3 has 15 amino acids. The CDR3 spells CASSFGREGPSEQYF. CDR3 DNA: TGTGCCAGCAGTTTCGGGCGGGAGGGCCCATCCGAGCAGTACTTC.

This clone was seen only a few times. The rearrangement uses TRBV5-1 and TRBJ2-6; 7 bases fit TRBD1. The trim removed 4 bases at V and 0 bases at J, leaving 4 bases unmatched. Per germline, CDR1 SGHRS and CDR2 YFSETQ. The CDR3 extends over 16 amino acids. The CDR3 DNA follows: TGCGCCAGCAGCGAGGGACAGCTCTCTGGGGCCAACGTCCTGACTTTC. Translated: CASSEGQLSGANVLTF.

The chain combines TRBV7-9 with TRBJ2-1; D is possibly TRBD2 (6 bases). The CDR3 is 15 residues long. Germline CDR1 reads SEHNR; CDR2 reads FQNEAQ (reference sequence). Trimming stripped 1 base from V and 6 bases from J, with 13 bases between. The CDR3 is CASSLGGAGRNEQFF. CDR3 nucleotides: TGTGCCAGCAGCTTAGGGGGCGCGGGACGCAATGAGCAGTTCTTC.

The chain combines TRBV27 with TRBJ2-5; perhaps TRBD1 as D (6 bases). The CDR3 has 13 residues. V dropped 4 bases and J dropped 5 bases, with 11 bases sitting between them. CDR1 is MNHEY and CDR2 is SMNVEV in the germline V gene (reference sequence). The CDR3 loop reads CASSSQGWETQYF. The CDR3 region has the DNA TGTGCCAGCAGTTCCCAGGGGTGGGAGACCCAGTACTTC.

The rearrangement uses TRBV18 and TRBJ2-1, with TRBD2 matching 7 bases. The J segment lost 0 bases and the V segment lost 6 bases, leaving 8 bases of the junction unmatched. The CDR3 extends over 16 amino acids. Germline values: CDR1 KGHSH, CDR2 LQKENI. CDR3 residues: CASSVWEGSSYNEQFF. For the CDR3, the DNA is TGTGCCAGCTCCGTGTGGGAGGGAAGCTCCTACAATGAGCAGTTCTTC.

The J gene is TRBJ1-5, the V gene TRBV2; possible D gene TRBD1, 5 bases. The V gene's germline CDR1 is SNHLY and CDR2 FYNNEI. V was shortened by 8 bases and J by 7 bases, with 15 bases between the two germline ends. The CDR3 has 13 amino acids. The CDR3 DNA is TGTGCCAGCGGTAGGCAGGGAAGGCAGCCCCAGCATTTT. Its protein product is CASGRQGRQPQHF.

The V gene is TRBV12-5, the J gene TRBJ2-5, with 8 bases lining up with TRBD1. CDR1 LGHNT and CDR2 FRNRAP come from the germline V gene. The CDR3 consists of 13 residues. CDR3 loop: CATGGQSEETQYF. DNA for the CDR3: TGTGCCACAGGGGGACAGTCAGAAGAGACCCAGTACTTC.

This clone was seen a handful of times. The chain is built from TRBV30 and TRBJ1-5; no firm D call. Trimming removed 3 bases from V and 2 bases from J, with 8 bases in between. Germline lookup yields CDR1 GTSNPN and CDR2 SVGIG (reference sequence). This CDR3 comprises 13 residues. CDR3 in DNA: TGTGCCTGGAGCCAAAGTGGCAATCAGCCCCAGCATTTT. Residues: CAWSQSGNQPQHF.